This TCR beta chain was retrieved from a study of CD8 T cells in ankylosing spondylitis. General study points: Within ankylosing spondylitis blood, a TCR beta motif made up of under 10 highly homologous variants appeared to be characteristic. Reports of some motif variants in reactive arthritis synovial fluid and blood predate this one. In ankylosing spondylitis patients, matched synovial fluid reportedly showed significant enrichment of disease-linked clones.

Germline V lookup: CDR1 MNHEY, CDR2 SMNVEV (reference sequence). V trimming: 3 bases; J trimming: 5 bases; junction bases outside the gene matches: 0. The CDR3 extends over 13 amino acids. In its sample, this clonotype was seen many times. Its cognate antigen is unknown. 5'-RACE, quantitative and with molecular barcodes, yielded the TCR beta libraries. TCRdb ran MiXCR on the 5' RACE reads and lists one entry per CDR3 protein. The top ten hold 11% to 15% of the sample, which has under 250,000 distinct CDR3 sequences, more than 5.5% seen once. Sequences were obtained from blood, either unsorted or a sorted T cell fraction (not recorded which). The chain is built from TRBV27 and TRBJ2-2; TRBD1 matches 7 bases. The TCR sequence derives from a male donor with ankylosing spondylitis. The DNA for the CDR3 is TGTGCCAGCAGTTTGACAGGGACCGGGGAGCTGTTTTTT. Translation gives CASSLTGTGELFF.